This T cell receptor (beta chain) stems from a study of T cell responses to AZD1222 COVID-19 vaccine (dated by TCRdb to 2020 to 2022). Regarding the complete study: TCR sequencing covered some 250 trial participants: 200 to 210 given two doses of AZD1222 and 26 given two doses of MenACWY control vaccine. Trial participants were enrolled by age into subgroups of 18-55, 56-69 and 70-plus years, and roughly 150, 30 and 60 TCR-sequenced participants, respectively, were included in these subgroups. The investigation overall reported the following: Nearly half of unique spike-specific TCRs reportedly recognized epitopes outside regions mutated in the B.1.351 and B.1.1.7 variants. CD4 TCRs associated with the vaccine covered the entire spike protein, and the dominant responses were in regions 160-218 and 743-854. Because no day 14 peak-response samples were available, the repertoires could be characterized only after the peak T cell response. The 56-69-year group was small, and its depth increase did not reach significance, likely because of low power. Conclusions about previously exposed vaccinees were limited because only six AZD1222 recipients were SARS-CoV-2 seropositive at baseline. Most participants were white British and females outnumbered males, and the authors suggested that clonal diversity may have been underestimated. After two AZD1222 doses, spike-specific TCR breadth and depth were significantly higher than at day 0 and than in MenACWY recipients.

In the case of this clone: The specificity of this receptor is unknown. Base qualities are not recorded, but no much larger clone differs from it by a single base.

The time point label corresponds to: about 28 days (+/-7) after the second vaccine dose. AZD1222 recipients given second doses at about 4 weeks or at about 12 weeks were pooled, since spike-specific TCR depth and breadth were not found to differ between the two schedules. Vaccinee samples were obtained from the UK trials COV001 and COV002, which included a single-blind randomized controlled phase 2/3 trial of AZD1222 (ChAdOx1 nCoV-19) in healthy adults. For TCRbeta chain sequencing, PBMC samples were collected from trial participants at day 0 and at day 28 after the second dose. The CDR3 regions of human TCRbeta chains were analyzed by immunosequencing. Concerning the study's data processing: TCRs in the repertoires were compared against a reference library of SARS-CoV-2-specific TCRs that had been generated with the MIRA antigen-specificity platform. Breadth was defined as the fraction of unique TCRs that were SARS-CoV-2-associated, and depth was defined as the fraction of total T cells that were SARS-CoV-2-associated. Using the MIRA data, every spike-specific TCR was mapped to the spike region that the TCR reacted to and assigned to either a CD4 or a CD8 class. Log10-transformed breadth and depth values were compared by one-way ANOVA with Sidak's multiple comparisons tests. The table comes from immuneACCESS by way of TCRdb, which keeps in-frame sequences with V and J called. Part of the clones is missing from these tables; in studies checked, under half for an unresolved V gene and the rest for unknown reasons. The DNA was the basis for D and trimming; V, J and clone size are from that table. Here the sample has approximately 150,000 clones; more than 70% occur a single time. Together, the top ten hold under 2% of the sample.

The germline V gene (reference sequence) sets CDR1 to WNHNN and CDR2 to SYGVQD. There are 12 amino acids in the CDR3, from cysteine to phenylalanine inclusive. Only the CDR3 region is kept as DNA, spanning 36 bases read in frame from base 1. Trimming removed 10 bases from V and 4 bases from J, leaving 11 bases between the germline ends. The clonotype comes from an adult who received the AZD1222 COVID-19 vaccine. The material sequenced was peripheral blood, taken 28 days after the second AZD1222 dose. The chain couples TRBV10-1 to TRBJ2-1; the D gene is possibly TRBD1 or TRBD2, with 5 bases matching each. CDR3 reads: CATSGGYNEQFF. Here is the DNA: TGCGCCACCTCTGGGGGATACAATGAGCAGTTCTTC.